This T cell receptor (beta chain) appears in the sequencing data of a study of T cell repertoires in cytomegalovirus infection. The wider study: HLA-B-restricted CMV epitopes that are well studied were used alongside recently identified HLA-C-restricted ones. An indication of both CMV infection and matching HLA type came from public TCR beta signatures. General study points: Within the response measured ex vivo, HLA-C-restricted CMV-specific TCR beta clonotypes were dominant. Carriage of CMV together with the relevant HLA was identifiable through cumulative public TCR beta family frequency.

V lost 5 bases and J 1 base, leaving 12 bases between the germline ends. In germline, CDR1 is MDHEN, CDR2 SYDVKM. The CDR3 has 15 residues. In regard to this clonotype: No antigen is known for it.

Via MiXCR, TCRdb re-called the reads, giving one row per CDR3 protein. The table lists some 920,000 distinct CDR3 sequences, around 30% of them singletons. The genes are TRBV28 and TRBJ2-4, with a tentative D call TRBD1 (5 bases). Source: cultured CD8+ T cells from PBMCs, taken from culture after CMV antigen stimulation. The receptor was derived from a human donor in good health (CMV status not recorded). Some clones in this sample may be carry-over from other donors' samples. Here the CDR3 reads CASSLHPGAKNIQYF. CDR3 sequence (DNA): TGTGCCAGCAGTCTACACCCAGGGGCCAAAAACATTCAGTACTTC.